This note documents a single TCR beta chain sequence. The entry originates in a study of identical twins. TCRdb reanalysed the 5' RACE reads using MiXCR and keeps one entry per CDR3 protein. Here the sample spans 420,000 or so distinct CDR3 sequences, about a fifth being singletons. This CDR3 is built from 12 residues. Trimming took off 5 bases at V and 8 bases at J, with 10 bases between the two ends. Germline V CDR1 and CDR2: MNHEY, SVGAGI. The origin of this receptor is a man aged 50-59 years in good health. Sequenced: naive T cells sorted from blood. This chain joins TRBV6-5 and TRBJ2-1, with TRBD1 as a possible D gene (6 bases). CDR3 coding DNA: TGTGCCAGCAGTACACAGGGCTATGAGCAGTTCTTC. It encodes CASSTQGYEQFF.